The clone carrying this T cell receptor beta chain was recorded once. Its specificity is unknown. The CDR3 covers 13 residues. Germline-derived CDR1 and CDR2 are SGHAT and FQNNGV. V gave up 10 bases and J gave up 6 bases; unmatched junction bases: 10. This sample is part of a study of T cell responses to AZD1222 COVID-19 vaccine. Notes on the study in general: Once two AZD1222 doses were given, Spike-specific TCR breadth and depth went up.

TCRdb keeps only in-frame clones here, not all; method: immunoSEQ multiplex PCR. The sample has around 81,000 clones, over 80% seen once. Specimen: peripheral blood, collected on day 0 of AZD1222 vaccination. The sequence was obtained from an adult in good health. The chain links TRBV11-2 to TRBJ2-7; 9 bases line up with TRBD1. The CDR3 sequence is CAIEAQGAREQYF. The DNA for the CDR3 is TGTGCCATAGAGGCACAGGGGGCACGCGAGCAGTACTTC.